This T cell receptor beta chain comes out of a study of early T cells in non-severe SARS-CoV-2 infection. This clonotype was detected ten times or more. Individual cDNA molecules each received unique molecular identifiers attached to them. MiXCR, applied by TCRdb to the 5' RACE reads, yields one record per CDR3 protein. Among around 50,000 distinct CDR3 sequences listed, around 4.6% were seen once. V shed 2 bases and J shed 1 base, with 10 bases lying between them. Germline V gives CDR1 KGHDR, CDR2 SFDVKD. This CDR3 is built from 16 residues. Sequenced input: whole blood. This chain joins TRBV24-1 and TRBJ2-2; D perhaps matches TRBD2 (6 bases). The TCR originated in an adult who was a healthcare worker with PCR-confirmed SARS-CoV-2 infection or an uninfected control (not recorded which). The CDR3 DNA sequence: TGTGCCACCAGTGATTGGGGGGAACGGAACACCGGGGAGCTGTTTTTT. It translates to CATSDWGERNTGELFF.